The entry below gives a single TCR beta chain sequence along with its context. These data are taken from a study of OX40 agonist ivuxolimab in advanced cancers. Study-level background: The patients got ivuxolimab, which is an agonistic anti-OX40 (CD134) antibody. Partial responses were seen in three patients, one with hepatocellular carcinoma and two with cutaneous melanoma.

This CDR3 comprises 14 residues. V was shortened by 3 bases and J by 9 bases, with 18 bases between the two germline ends. Germline CDR1 is SNHLY and CDR2 is FYNNEI. Libraries were prepared by immunoSEQ multiplex PCR; TCRdb keeps only in-frame clonotypes and omits some of them. Seen here are fewer than 55,000 clones, more than 75% observed once, and the top ten hold 10%. The sample consisted of CD4+ or CD8+ T cells sorted from blood, taken in a trial of the OX40 agonist ivuxolimab. The chain employs TRBV2 and TRBJ2-7; unclear D gene. This TCR derives from an adult with an advanced solid tumor such as melanoma, head and neck, liver or kidney cancer. The CDR3 protein is CASSDRVLVVGQYF. CDR3 coding DNA: TGTGCCAGCAGTGATCGGGTGTTGGTAGTCGGGCAGTACTTC.